This entry concerns a single TCR beta chain. Its antigen remains unidentified. This entry is derived from a study of T cells after yellow fever vaccination. Study observations and caveats: There was a small share of clonotypes that showed up in both the CD4 and CD8 compartments. Weaker, the secondary response peaked sooner, at day 5 versus 15.

It was through 5'RACE template switching that TCR cDNA was made, with a universal primer site and UMIs added. TCRdb redid the calling of the 5' RACE reads with MiXCR, one entry per CDR3 protein. Among about 160,000 distinct CDR3 sequences listed, roughly a tenth were seen once. This CDR3 has 15 residues. Germline CDR1 reads LGHNA; CDR2 reads YNFKEQ. V was pared by 0 bases and J by 3 bases, with 4 bases of the junction left unmatched. Sample: CD8+ T cells sorted from PBMCs, taken 45 days after the yellow fever booster vaccination. V and J are TRBV4-2 and TRBJ2-7; 8 nucleotides agree with TRBD1. The receptor comes from a man in his late teens or twenties who received the YFV17D yellow fever vaccine. CDR3 sequence: CASSQEETGVYEQYV. Written as DNA, the CDR3 is TGTGCCAGCAGCCAAGAGGAGACAGGGGTCTACGAGCAGTACGTC.